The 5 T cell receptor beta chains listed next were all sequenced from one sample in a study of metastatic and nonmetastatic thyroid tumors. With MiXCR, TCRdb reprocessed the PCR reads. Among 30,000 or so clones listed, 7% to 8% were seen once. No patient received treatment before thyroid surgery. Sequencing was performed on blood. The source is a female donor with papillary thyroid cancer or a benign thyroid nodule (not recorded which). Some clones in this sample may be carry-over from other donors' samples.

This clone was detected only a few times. The CDR3 loop reads CASSNSYEQYF. In nucleotides, the CDR3 is TGTGCCAGCAGTAACTCCTACGAGCAGTACTTC. This rearrangement joins TRBV2 to TRBJ2-7; D ambiguous. V dropped 5 bases and J dropped 0 bases, with 2 bases sitting between them. There are 11 residues in the CDR3. CDR1 is SNHLY and CDR2 is FYNNEI in the germline V gene.

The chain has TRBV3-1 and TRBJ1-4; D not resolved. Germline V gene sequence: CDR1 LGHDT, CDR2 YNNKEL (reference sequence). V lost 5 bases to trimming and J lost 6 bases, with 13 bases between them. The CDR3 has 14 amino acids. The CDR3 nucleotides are TGTGCCAGCAGCAGCCCGGGCGGCTATGAAAAACTGTTTTTT. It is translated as CASSSPGGYEKLFF. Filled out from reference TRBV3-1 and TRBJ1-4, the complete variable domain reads DTAVSQTPKYLVTQMGNDKSIKCEQNLGHDTMYWYKQDSKKFLKIMFSYNNKELIINETVPNRFSPKSPDKAHLNLHINSLELGDSAVYFCASSSPGGYEKLFFGSGTQLSVL.

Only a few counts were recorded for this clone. For the CDR3, the DNA is TGTGCCAGCAGTTTATACGGGGCTAACTACGAGCAGTACTTC. Protein product: CASSLYGANYEQYF. The gene calls are TRBV28 and TRBJ2-7; D possibly uses TRBD1 or TRBD2 (5 bases each). The CDR3 is 14 amino acids. V was cut by 1 base and J by 3 bases, with 10 bases left in between. Per the germline V gene, CDR1 is MDHEN and CDR2 is SYDVKM.

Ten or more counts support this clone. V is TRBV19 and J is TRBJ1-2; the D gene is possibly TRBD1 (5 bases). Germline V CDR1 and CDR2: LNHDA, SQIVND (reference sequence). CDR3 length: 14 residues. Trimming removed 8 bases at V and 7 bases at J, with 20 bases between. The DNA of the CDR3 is TGTGCCAGTCATAACCCTCCGGGGGAAATTGGCTACACCTTC. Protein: CASHNPPGEIGYTF.

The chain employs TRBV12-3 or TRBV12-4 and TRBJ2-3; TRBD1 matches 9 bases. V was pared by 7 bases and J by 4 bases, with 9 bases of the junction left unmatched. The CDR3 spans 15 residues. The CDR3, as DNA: TGTGCCAGCATTCGACCGGGACAGGGCGCAGATACGCAGTATTTT. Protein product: CASIRPGQGADTQYF.